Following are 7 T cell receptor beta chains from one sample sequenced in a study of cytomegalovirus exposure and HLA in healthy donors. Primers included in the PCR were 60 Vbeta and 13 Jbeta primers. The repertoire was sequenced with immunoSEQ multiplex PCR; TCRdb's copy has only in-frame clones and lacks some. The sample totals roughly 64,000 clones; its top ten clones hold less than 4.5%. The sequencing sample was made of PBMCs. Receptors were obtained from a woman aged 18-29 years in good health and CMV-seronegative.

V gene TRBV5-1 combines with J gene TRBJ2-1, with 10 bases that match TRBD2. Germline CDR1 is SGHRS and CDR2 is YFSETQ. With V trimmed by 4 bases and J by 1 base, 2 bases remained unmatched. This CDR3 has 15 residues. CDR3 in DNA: TGCGCCAGCAGCATTAGCGGGGGGTCCTACAATGAGCAGTTCTTC. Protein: CASSISGGSYNEQFF. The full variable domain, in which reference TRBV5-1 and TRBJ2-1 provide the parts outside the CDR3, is KAGVTQTPRYLIKTRGQQVTLSCSPISGHRSVSWYQQTPGQGLQFLFEYFSETQRNKGNFPGRFSGRQFSNSRSEMNVSTLELGDSALYLCASSISGGSYNEQFFGPGTRLTVL.

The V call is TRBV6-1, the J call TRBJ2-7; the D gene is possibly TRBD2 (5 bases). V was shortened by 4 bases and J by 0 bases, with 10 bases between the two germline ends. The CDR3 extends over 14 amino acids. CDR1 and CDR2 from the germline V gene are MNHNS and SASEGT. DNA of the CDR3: TGTGCCAGCAGTGTTGCCGGGGACTCCTACGAGCAGTACTTC. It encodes CASSVAGDSYEQYF.

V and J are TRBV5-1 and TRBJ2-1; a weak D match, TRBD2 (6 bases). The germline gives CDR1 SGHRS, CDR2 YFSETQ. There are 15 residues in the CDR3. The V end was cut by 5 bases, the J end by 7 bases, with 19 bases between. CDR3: CASSSGTRGGNEQFF. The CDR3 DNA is TGCGCCAGCAGTTCCGGGACGCGTGGGGGGAATGAGCAGTTCTTC.

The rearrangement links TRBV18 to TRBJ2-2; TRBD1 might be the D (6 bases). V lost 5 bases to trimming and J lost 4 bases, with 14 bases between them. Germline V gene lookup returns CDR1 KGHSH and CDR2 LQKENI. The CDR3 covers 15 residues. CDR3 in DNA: TGTGCCAGCTCAACCGGGACACCCAGCACCGGGGAGCTGTTTTTT. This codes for CASSTGTPSTGELFF.

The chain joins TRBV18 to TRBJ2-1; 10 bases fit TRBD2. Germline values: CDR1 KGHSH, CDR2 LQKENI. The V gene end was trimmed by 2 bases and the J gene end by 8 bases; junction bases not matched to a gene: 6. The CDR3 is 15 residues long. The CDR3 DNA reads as TGTGCCAGCTCACCAGGAGCGGGAGGGCGGGATGAGCAGTTCTTC. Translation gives CASSPGAGGRDEQFF. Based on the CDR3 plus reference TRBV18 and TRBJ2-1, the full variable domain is NAGVMQNPRHLVRRRGQEARLRCSPMKGHSHVYWYRQLPEEGLKFMVYLQKENIIDESGMPKERFSAEFPKEGPSILRIQQVVRGDSAAYFCASSPGAGGRDEQFFGPGTRLTVL.

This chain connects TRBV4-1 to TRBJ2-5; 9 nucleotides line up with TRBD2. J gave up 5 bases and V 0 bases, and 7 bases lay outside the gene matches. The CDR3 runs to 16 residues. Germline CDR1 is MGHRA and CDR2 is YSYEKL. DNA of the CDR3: TGCGCCAGCAGCCAAGAGGGTGGCGGGGGGGCTGAGACCCAGTACTTC. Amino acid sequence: CASSQEGGGGAETQYF.

The DNA for the CDR3 is TGTGCCACCAGCAGCCCCCCAGGGCCCCTCCACTTT. This gives the protein CATSSPPGPLHF. This chain joins TRBV15 and TRBJ1-6, with D perhaps matching TRBD1 (5 bases). The CDR3 extends over 12 amino acids. Trimming shortened V by 3 bases and J by 13 bases, and 10 bases separated the two germline ends. Germline assignment: CDR1 LNHNV and CDR2 YYDKDF (reference sequence).